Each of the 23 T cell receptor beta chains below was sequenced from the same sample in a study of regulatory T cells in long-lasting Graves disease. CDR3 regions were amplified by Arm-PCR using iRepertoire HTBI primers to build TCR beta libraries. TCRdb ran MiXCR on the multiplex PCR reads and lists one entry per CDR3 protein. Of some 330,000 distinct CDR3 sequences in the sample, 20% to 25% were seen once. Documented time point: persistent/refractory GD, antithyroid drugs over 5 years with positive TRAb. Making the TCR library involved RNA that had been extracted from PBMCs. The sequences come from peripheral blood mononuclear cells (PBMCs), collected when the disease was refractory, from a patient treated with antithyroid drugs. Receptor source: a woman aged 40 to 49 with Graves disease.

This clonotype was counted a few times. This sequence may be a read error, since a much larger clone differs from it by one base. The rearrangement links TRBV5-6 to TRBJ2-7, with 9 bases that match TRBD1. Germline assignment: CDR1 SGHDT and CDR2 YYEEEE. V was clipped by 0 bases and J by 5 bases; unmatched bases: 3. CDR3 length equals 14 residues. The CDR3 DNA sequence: TGTGCCAGCAGCTTGGGGACAGGGGCCCACGAGCAGTACTTC. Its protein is CASSLGTGAHEQYF.

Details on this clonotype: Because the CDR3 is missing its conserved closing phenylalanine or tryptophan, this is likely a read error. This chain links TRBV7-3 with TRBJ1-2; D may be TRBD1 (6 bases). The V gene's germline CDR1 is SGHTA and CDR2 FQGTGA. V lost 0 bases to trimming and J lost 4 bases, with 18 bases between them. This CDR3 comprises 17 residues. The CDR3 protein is CASSLTGGSIPGYGYTL. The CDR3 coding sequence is TGTGCCAGCAGCTTAACAGGGGGGTCCATTCCGGGCTATGGCTACACCCTC.

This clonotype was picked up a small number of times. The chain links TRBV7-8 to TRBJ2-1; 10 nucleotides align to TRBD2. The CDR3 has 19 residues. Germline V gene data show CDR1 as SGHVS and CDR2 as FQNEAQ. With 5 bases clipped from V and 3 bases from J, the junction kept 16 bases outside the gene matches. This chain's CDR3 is CASSLRMKRTSGFYNEQFF. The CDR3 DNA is TGTGCCAGCAGCCTACGAATGAAACGGACTAGCGGCTTCTACAATGAGCAGTTCTTC.

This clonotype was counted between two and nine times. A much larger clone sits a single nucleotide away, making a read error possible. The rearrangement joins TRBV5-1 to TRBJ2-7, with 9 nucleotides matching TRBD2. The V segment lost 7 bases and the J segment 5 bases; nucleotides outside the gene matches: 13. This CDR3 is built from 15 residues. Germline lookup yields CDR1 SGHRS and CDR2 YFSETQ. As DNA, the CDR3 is TGCGCCAGCGCTAGAGGCAGCGGGGGGCGGAACGAGCAGTACTTC. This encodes CASARGSGGRNEQYF.

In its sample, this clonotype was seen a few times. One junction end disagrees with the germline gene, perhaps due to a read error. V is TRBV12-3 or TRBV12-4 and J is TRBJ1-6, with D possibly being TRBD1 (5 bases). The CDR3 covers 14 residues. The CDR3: CASSLGQYSSPLHF. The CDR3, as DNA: TGTGCCAGCAGTTTAGGACAGTATAGTTCACCCCTCCACTTT.

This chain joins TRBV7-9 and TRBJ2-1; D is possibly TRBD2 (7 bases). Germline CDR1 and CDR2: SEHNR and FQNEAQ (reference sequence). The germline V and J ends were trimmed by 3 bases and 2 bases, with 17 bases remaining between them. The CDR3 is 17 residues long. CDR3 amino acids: CASSFTGGLVPYNEQFF. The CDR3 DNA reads TGTGCCAGCAGCTTCACGGGGGGCCTGGTCCCCTACAATGAGCAGTTCTTC. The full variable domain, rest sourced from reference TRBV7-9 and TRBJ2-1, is DTGVSQNPRHKITKRGQNVTFRCDPISEHNRLYWYRQTLGQGPEFLTYFQNEAQLEKSRLLSDRFSAERPKGSFSTLEIQRTEQGDSAMYLCASSFTGGLVPYNEQFFGPGTRLTVL.

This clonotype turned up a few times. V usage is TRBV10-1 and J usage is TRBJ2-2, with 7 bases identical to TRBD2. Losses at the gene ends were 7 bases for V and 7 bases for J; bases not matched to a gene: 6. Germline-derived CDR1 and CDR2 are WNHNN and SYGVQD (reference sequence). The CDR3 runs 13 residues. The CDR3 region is CASNPGGSGELFF. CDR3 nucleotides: TGCGCCAGCAATCCCGGGGGGAGCGGGGAGCTGTTTTTT.

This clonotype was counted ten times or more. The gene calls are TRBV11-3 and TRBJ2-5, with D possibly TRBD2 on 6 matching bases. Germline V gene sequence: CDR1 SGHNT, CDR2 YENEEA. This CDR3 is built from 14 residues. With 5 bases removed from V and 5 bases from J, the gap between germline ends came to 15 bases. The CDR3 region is CASSHSGVPETQYF. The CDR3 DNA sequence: TGTGCCAGCAGCCATTCGGGAGTTCCGGAGACCCAGTACTTC.

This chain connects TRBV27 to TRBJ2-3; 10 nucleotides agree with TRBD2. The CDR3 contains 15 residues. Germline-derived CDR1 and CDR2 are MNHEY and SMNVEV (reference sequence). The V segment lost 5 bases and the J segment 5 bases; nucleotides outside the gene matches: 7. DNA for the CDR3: TGTGCCAGCAGTGGCCTAGCGGGAGCTGGAGATACGCAGTATTTT. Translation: CASSGLAGAGDTQYF.

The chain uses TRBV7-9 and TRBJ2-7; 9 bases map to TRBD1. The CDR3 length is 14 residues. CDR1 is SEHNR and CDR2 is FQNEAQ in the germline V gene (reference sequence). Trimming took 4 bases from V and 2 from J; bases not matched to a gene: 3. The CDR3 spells CASSSRDRAYEQYF. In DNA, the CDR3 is TGTGCCAGCAGCTCCAGGGACAGGGCCTACGAGCAGTACTTC.

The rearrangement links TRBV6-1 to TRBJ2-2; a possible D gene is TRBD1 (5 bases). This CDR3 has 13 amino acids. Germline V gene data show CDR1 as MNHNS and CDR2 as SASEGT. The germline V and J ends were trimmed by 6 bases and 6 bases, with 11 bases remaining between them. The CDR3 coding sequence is TGTGCCAGCAGAGTCAGGGATTCCGGGGAGCTGTTTTTT. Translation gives CASRVRDSGELFF.

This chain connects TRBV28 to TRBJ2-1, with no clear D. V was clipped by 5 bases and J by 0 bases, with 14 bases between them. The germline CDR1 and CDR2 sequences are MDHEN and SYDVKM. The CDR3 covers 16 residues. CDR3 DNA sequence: TGTGCCAGCAGTACTCCCAGAGCAAGCTCCTACAATGAGCAGTTCTTC. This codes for CASSTPRASSYNEQFF.

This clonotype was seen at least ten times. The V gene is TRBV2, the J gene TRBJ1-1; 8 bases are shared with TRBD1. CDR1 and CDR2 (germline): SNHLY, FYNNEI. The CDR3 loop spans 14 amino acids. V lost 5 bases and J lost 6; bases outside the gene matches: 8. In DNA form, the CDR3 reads TGTGCCAGCAGTCCCGGACAGGGTGGGTCTGAAGCTTTCTTT. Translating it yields CASSPGQGGSEAFF. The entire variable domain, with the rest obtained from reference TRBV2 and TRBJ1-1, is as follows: EPEVTQTPSHQVTQMGQEVILRCVPISNHLYFYWYRQILGQKVEFLVSFYNNEISEKSEIFDDQFSVERPDGSNFTLKIRSTKLEDSAMYFCASSPGQGGSEAFFGQGTRLTVV.

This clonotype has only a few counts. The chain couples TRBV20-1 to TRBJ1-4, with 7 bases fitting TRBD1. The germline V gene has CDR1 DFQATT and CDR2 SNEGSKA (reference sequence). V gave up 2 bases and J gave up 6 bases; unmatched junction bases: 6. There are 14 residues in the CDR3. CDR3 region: CSARTTGKDEKLFF. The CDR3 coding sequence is TGCAGTGCTAGAACGACAGGGAAGGATGAAAAACTGTTTTTT.

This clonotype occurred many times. The CDR3 reads CASSFMVGGQYF. CDR3 nucleotides: TGTGCCAGCAGTTTTATGGTCGGTGGGCAGTACTTC. This chain connects TRBV28 to TRBJ2-7, with D hard to call. This CDR3 spans 12 amino acids. Trimming left V 3 bases short and J 9 bases short, with 12 bases between. Germline lookup yields CDR1 MDHEN and CDR2 SYDVKM.

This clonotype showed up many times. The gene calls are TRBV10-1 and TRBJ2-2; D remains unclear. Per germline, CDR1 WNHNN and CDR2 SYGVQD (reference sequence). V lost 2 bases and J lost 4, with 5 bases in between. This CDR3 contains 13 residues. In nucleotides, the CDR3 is TGCGCCAGCAGTGAGCTCTCCACCGGGGAGCTGTTTTTT. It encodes CASSELSTGELFF.

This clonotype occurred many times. The CDR3 DNA follows: TGTGCCAGCAGTTTATCGACAGGTAGCAATCAGCCCCAGCATTTT. Translation gives CASSLSTGSNQPQHF. The V call is TRBV28, the J call TRBJ1-5, with a tentative D call TRBD1 (6 bases). V lost 1 base and J 0 bases, leaving 7 bases between the germline ends. This CDR3 region has 15 residues. Germline V CDR1 and CDR2: MDHEN, SYDVKM.

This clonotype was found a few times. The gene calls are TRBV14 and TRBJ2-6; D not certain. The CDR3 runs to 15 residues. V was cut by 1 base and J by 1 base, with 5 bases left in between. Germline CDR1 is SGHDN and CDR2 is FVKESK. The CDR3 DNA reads TGTGCCAGCAGCCAAGCCGGGTCTGGGGCCAACGTCCTGACTTTC. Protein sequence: CASSQAGSGANVLTF.

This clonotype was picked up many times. The CDR3 here is CASSMTRGTEAFF. The CDR3 DNA follows: TGTGCCAGTAGTATGACAAGGGGTACTGAAGCTTTCTTT. The V call is TRBV19, the J call TRBJ1-1, with a tentative D call TRBD1 (5 bases). The germline V gene encodes CDR1 LNHDA and CDR2 SQIVND (reference sequence). The V end lost 3 bases, the J end lost 5 bases, and 10 bases lay between the germline ends. This CDR3 comprises 13 residues.

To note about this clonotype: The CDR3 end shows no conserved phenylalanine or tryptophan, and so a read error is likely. CDR3 residues: CASSLWRGTGTEAFL. As DNA, the CDR3 is TGTGCCAGCAGCCTCTGGAGGGGCACCGGCACTGAAGCTTTCCTT. This sequence joins TRBV3-1 and TRBJ1-1, with a weak D call TRBD1 (5 bases). In germline, CDR1 is LGHDT, CDR2 YNNKEL (reference sequence). Trimming removed 4 bases from V and 4 bases from J, with 16 bases in between. The CDR3 loop spans 15 amino acids.

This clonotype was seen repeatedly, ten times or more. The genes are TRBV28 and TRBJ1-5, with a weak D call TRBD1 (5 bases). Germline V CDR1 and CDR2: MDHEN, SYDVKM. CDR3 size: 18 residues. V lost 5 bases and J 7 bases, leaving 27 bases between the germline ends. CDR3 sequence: CASSHNYRDSGFGQPQHF. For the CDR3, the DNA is TGTGCCAGCAGTCACAACTACCGGGACTCCGGTTTTGGACAGCCCCAGCATTTT.

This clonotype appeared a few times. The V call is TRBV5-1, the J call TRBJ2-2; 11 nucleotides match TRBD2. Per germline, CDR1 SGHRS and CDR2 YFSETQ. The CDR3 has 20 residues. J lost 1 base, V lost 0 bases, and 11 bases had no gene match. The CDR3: CASSLVKGLAEILNTGELFF. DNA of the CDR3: TGCGCCAGCAGCTTGGTTAAGGGACTAGCGGAGATACTGAACACCGGGGAGCTGTTTTTT.

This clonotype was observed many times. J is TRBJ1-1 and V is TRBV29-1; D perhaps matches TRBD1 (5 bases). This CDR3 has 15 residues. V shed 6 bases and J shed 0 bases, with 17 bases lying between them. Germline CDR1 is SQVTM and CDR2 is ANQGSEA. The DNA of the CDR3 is TGCAGCGTGACCCCCGCTGGGACTATGAACACTGAAGCTTTCTTT. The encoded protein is CSVTPAGTMNTEAFF.